Shown below are 2 T cell receptor beta chains from a single sample sequenced in a study of shared T cell receptors in the human thymus. Measured with immunoSEQ multiplex PCR; TCRdb has only the in-frame clones, and not every one. Of hundreds of thousands of clones listed, over 75% are singletons. These same records also appear under a second study, on human thymus T cells.

Sequencing used thymocytes. The receptors were gathered from a boy less than two years old with a congenital heart defect.

The chain employs TRBV7-9 and TRBJ2-1, with TRBD2 matching over 9 bases. V lost 3 bases, J lost 1 base, and 10 bases stayed unmatched. Germline loops: CDR1 SEHNR, CDR2 FQNEAQ (reference sequence). The CDR3 sequence is 18 residues long. CDR3 sequence reads: CASSFIVGGRVSYNEQFF. The CDR3 nucleotides are TGTGCCAGCAGCTTTATCGTTGGCGGGAGGGTTTCCTACAATGAGCAGTTCTTC.

This clone appeared a single time. The genes are TRBV7-9 and TRBJ2-7, with a possible D match to TRBD2 (6 bases). Trimming pared 0 bases from V and 6 bases from J, leaving 12 bases between. This CDR3 is built from 14 residues. CDR1 and CDR2 (germline): SEHNR, FQNEAQ (reference sequence). In nucleotides, the CDR3 is TGTGCCAGCAGCTTAGCCGGCGGGGCCAGCGAGCAGTACTTC. Encoded protein: CASSLAGGASEQYF. Full variable domain (missing parts from reference TRBV7-9 and TRBJ2-7): DTGVSQNPRHKITKRGQNVTFRCDPISEHNRLYWYRQTLGQGPEFLTYFQNEAQLEKSRLLSDRFSAERPKGSFSTLEIQRTEQGDSAMYLCASSLAGGASEQYFGPGTRLTVT.